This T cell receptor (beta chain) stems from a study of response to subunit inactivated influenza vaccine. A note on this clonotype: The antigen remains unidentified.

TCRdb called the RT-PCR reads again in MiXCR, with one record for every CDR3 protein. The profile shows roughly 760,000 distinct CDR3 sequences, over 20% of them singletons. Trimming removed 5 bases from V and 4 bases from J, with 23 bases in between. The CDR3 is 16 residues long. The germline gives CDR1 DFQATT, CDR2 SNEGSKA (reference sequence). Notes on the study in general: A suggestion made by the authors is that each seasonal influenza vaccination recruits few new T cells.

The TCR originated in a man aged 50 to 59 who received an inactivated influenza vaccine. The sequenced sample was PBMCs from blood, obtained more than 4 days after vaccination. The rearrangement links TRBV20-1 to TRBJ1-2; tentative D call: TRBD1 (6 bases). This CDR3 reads CSAQPRRGAQVYGYTF. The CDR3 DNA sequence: TGCAGTGCTCAACCGAGAAGGGGGGCGCAGGTCTATGGCTACACCTTC.